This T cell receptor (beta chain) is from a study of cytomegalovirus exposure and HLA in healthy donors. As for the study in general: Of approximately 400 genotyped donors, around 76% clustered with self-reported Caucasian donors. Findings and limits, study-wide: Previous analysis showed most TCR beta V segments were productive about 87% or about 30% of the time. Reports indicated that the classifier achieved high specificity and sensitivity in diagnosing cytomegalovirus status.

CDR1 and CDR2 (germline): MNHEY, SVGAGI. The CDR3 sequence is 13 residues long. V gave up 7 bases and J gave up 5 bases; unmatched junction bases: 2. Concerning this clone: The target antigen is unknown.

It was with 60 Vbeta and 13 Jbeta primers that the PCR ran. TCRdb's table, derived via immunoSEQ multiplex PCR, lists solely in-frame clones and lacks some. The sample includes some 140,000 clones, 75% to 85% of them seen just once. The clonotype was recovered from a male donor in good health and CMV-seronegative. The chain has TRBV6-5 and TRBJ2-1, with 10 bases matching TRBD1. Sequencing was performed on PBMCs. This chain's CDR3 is CASTGQGDNEQFF. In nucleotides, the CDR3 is TGTGCCAGCACCGGACAGGGGGACAATGAGCAGTTCTTC.